The 20 T cell receptor beta chains below all came from one sample that was sequenced in a study of cytomegalovirus exposure and HLA in healthy donors. With 60 Vbeta and 13 Jbeta primers, the PCR was carried out. Some clones are missing from TCRdb's copy, which holds only in-frame ones; the method was immunoSEQ multiplex PCR. The sample has tens of thousands of clones, approximately 84% seen once. The sample comprised PBMCs. Source of these receptors: a woman aged 18 to 35 in good health and CMV-seropositive.

This chain links TRBV6-1 with TRBJ2-7, with a tentative D call TRBD2 (5 bases). CDR3 size: 16 residues. Trimming pared 0 bases from V and 6 bases from J, leaving 18 bases between. Germline CDR1 MNHNS, CDR2 SASEGT. In nucleotides, the CDR3 is TGTGCCAGCAGTGAAGCGTCGGGCCTGGGCGGGTCCGAGCAGTACTTC. Its translation is CASSEASGLGGSEQYF.

The chain joins TRBV25-1 to TRBJ2-3; TRBD2 might be the D (7 bases). CDR3 length equals 16 residues. CDR1 is MGHDK, CDR2 SYGVNS, per germline. V was clipped by 3 bases and J by 2 bases, with 15 bases between them. DNA of the CDR3: TGTGCCAGCAGTGAGGGGAGGGGGTCTGACACAGATACGCAGTATTTT. It yields the protein CASSEGRGSDTDTQYF.

The chain joins TRBV7-8 to TRBJ1-1, with D uncertain. Between the trimmed V and J ends, which lost 6 bases and 1 base, there was a span of 9 bases. This CDR3 has 13 residues. CDR1 SGHVS and CDR2 FQNEAQ come from the germline V gene. CDR3 sequence (DNA): TGTGCCAGCAGTTTTACACCGAACACTGAAGCTTTCTTT. Translation: CASSFTPNTEAFF. Together with reference TRBV7-8 and TRBJ1-1, the CDR3 gives the full variable domain: GAGVSQSPRYKVAKRGQDVALRCDPISGHVSLFWYQQALGQGPEFLTYFQNEAQLDKSGLPSDRFFAERPEGSVSTLKIQRTQQEDSAVYLCASSFTPNTEAFFGQGTRLTVV.

The chain has TRBV27 and TRBJ2-1, with TRBD2 matching over 9 bases. Germline-derived CDR1 and CDR2 are MNHEY and SMNVEV (reference sequence). The V segment lost 6 bases and the J segment 3 bases; nucleotides outside the gene matches: 6. The CDR3 is 15 amino acids. CDR3 DNA sequence: TGTGCCAGCAGCTTCCTAGCGGGGAACTACAATGAGCAGTTCTTC. This encodes CASSFLAGNYNEQFF.

The genes are TRBV7-9 and TRBJ1-2; possibly TRBD1 for D (5 bases). The germline gives CDR1 SEHNR, CDR2 FQNEAQ (reference sequence). Trimming took 8 bases from V and 2 from J, leaving 15 bases between them. The CDR3 loop spans 14 amino acids. CDR3 region: CASERAGRNYGYTF. CDR3 nucleotides: TGTGCCAGCGAGAGGGCAGGGAGGAACTATGGCTACACCTTC. The full variable domain, in which reference TRBV7-9 and TRBJ1-2 provide the parts outside the CDR3, is DTGVSQNPRHKITKRGQNVTFRCDPISEHNRLYWYRQTLGQGPEFLTYFQNEAQLEKSRLLSDRFSAERPKGSFSTLEIQRTEQGDSAMYLCASERAGRNYGYTFGSGTRLTVV.

V and J are TRBV9 and TRBJ1-2; D is unclear. CDR3 length: 16 residues. Germline assignment: CDR1 SGDLS and CDR2 YYNGEE. V dropped 0 bases and J dropped 6 bases, with 18 bases sitting between them. DNA for the CDR3: TGTGCCAGCAGCGTAGGAGGAGGGCTATCCATTGATGGCTACACCTTC. Encoded protein: CASSVGGGLSIDGYTF.

A few counts support this clone. V and J are TRBV5-1 and TRBJ2-1, with TRBD1 as a possible D gene (5 bases). This CDR3 spans 15 amino acids. Germline V gene sequence: CDR1 SGHRS, CDR2 YFSETQ. Trimming took 0 bases from V and 8 from J, leaving 15 bases between them. In nucleotides, the CDR3 is TGCGCCAGCAGCTTGGGACAGCTATTACGGGATGAGCAGTTCTTC. Amino acid sequence: CASSLGQLLRDEQFF.

This clone was seen a single time. The chain combines TRBV6-5 with TRBJ2-5; D may be TRBD1 (6 bases). The V gene lost 6 bases and the J gene lost 4 bases, with 12 bases spanning the gap. The CDR3 runs 13 residues. The germline V gene encodes CDR1 MNHEY and CDR2 SVGAGI. The chain's CDR3 is CASSRRGRETQYF. CDR3 DNA: TGTGCCAGCAGCCGCAGGGGCAGAGAGACCCAGTACTTC.

The V call is TRBV9, the J call TRBJ1-2; D gene uncertain. Trimming shortened V by 2 bases and J by 2 bases, and 7 bases separated the two germline ends. The CDR3 totals 13 residues. Germline loops: CDR1 SGDLS, CDR2 YYNGEE. The CDR3 here is CASSVALNYGYTF. CDR3 bases: TGTGCCAGCAGCGTGGCCCTGAACTATGGCTACACCTTC.

DNA of the CDR3: TGCGCCAGCAGGCCAAAGTCCGGGACACCCAAGGTGGAGACCCAGTACTTC. Protein: CASRPKSGTPKVETQYF. The chain has TRBV5-1 and TRBJ2-5, with D perhaps matching TRBD1 (6 bases). CDR3 size: 17 residues. Trimming removed 5 bases from V and 5 bases from J, with 25 bases in between. Germline V gene sequence: CDR1 SGHRS, CDR2 YFSETQ.

The chain is built from TRBV4-1 and TRBJ1-1; D is unclear. Deletions cut 1 base from V and 0 bases from J, with 3 bases between. The CDR3 extends over 13 amino acids. CDR1 is MGHRA and CDR2 is YSYEKL in the germline V gene. CDR3: CASSQAVNTEAFF. The DNA for the CDR3 is TGCGCCAGCAGCCAAGCGGTGAACACTGAAGCTTTCTTT.

This clone was seen only a few times. The V gene is TRBV4-1, the J gene TRBJ2-7; perhaps TRBD1 as D (6 bases). The germline V and J ends were trimmed by 1 base and 6 bases, with 10 bases remaining between them. Germline V lookup: CDR1 MGHRA, CDR2 YSYEKL. CDR3 length equals 13 residues. This CDR3 is CASSQGEGGEQYF. In nucleotides, the CDR3 is TGCGCCAGCAGCCAAGGGGAAGGGGGCGAGCAGTACTTC.

This chain joins TRBV5-1 and TRBJ1-2; 7 bases match TRBD1. The CDR3 is made up of 14 amino acids. Germline V gene sequence: CDR1 SGHRS, CDR2 YFSETQ. Unmatched junction bases numbered 13, after V lost 4 bases and J lost 10 bases. In DNA form, the CDR3 reads TGCGCCAGCAGCCCTACTTCGGACAGGCCAGCCTACACCTTC. It translates to CASSPTSDRPAYTF.

The J gene is TRBJ1-1, the V gene TRBV5-1; TRBD1 might be the D (5 bases). Germline values: CDR1 SGHRS, CDR2 YFSETQ. The length of the CDR3 is 11 residues. V lost 7 bases to trimming and J lost 7 bases, with 11 bases between them. The CDR3 here is CASRGGGEAFF. The CDR3, as DNA: TGCGCCAGCCGGGGGGGAGGTGAAGCTTTCTTT.

The gene calls are TRBV18 and TRBJ1-2; D gene unclear. Trimming removed 6 bases at V and 5 bases at J, with 10 bases between. This CDR3 has 12 residues. Germline CDR1 reads KGHSH; CDR2 reads LQKENI. This CDR3 reads CASSAGEYGYTF. In DNA form, the CDR3 reads TGTGCCAGCTCGGCGGGAGAGTATGGCTACACCTTC.

V is TRBV4-1 and J is TRBJ2-3; a weak D match, TRBD1 (5 bases). V gave up 4 bases and J gave up 3 bases, with 14 bases separating them. The CDR3 totals 15 residues. Germline V gene sequence: CDR1 MGHRA, CDR2 YSYEKL. The CDR3 reads CASSRGPGVTDTQYF. In DNA, the CDR3 is TGCGCCAGCAGCCGGGGCCCCGGTGTGACAGATACGCAGTATTTT.

The chain is built from TRBV2 and TRBJ2-1; D not certain. The CDR3 is 16 amino acids. Germline assignment: CDR1 SNHLY and CDR2 FYNNEI. The V and J ends lost 7 bases and 0 bases respectively, with 16 bases between them. As DNA, the CDR3 is TGTGCCAGCAAAGCCGTCCCGCGGAGCTCCTACAATGAGCAGTTCTTC. Translated: CASKAVPRSSYNEQFF.

The chain couples TRBV5-4 to TRBJ1-3, with 7 bases lining up with TRBD1. Germline CDR1 is SGHNT and CDR2 is YYREEE (reference sequence). The CDR3 spans 16 residues. Losses at the gene ends were 3 bases for V and 0 bases for J; bases not matched to a gene: 6. Here the CDR3 reads CASSSRTGASGNTIYF. CDR3 bases: TGTGCCAGCAGCTCCCGGACAGGAGCCTCTGGAAACACCATATATTTT.

The chain links TRBV29-1 to TRBJ2-5; 9 bases map to TRBD2. CDR1 and CDR2 (germline): SQVTM, ANQGSEA. V lost 0 bases to trimming and J lost 4 bases; unmatched junction nucleotides: 9. This CDR3 is 16 amino acids long. The CDR3 spells CSVEDASGDLGETQYF. The CDR3 DNA reads TGCAGCGTTGAAGACGCTAGCGGGGACCTTGGAGAGACCCAGTACTTC.

The chain employs TRBV10-2 and TRBJ1-2; tentative D call: TRBD1 (6 bases). V dropped 7 bases and J dropped 6 bases, with 18 bases sitting between them. Germline loops: CDR1 WSHSY, CDR2 SAAADI. The CDR3 is 14 amino acids. This chain's CDR3 is CASKPGGRVDGYTF. The CDR3 DNA is TGCGCCAGCAAACCGGGGGGGCGCGTTGATGGCTACACCTTC.